These 31 T cell receptor beta chains were sequenced from one sample in a study of blood T cell repertoires in COVID-19 (dated by TCRdb to the early 2020s). The library was produced with the immunoSEQ multiplex PCR assay. In its TCRdb copy, this immuneACCESS table keeps in-frame sequences only and misses some clones. Where compared with another copy, unresolved V genes explain less than half of these, and the others have no known cause. A total of 100,000 to 150,000 clones appear in this sample, approximately 91% of them only once. The top ten clones comprise roughly 1.1% of the sample. Sequenced sample: peripheral blood. Every receptor here comes from a woman older than 75 with acute or convalescent COVID-19.

As regards this clone: Other DNA sequences within the sample encode an identical CDR3. This chain links TRBV5-1 with TRBJ2-5; TRBD2 aligns across 13 bases. The V gene end was trimmed by 4 bases and the J gene end by 2 bases; junction bases not matched to a gene: 5. The CDR3 length is 16 residues. Looked up from germline, CDR1 is SGHRS and CDR2 is YFSETQ. The CDR3 sequence is CASSSGLAGAQETQYF. DNA of the CDR3: TGCGCCAGCAGCAGCGGACTAGCGGGGGCACAAGAGACCCAGTACTTC.

The CDR3 DNA sequence: TGTGCCAGCAGCACCGGGGGGGCCCGGAATTCACCCCTCCACTTT. This gives the protein CASSTGGARNSPLHF. This chain links TRBV3-1 (or the pseudogene TRBV3-2) with TRBJ1-6; possibly TRBD1 for D (6 bases). CDR1 is LGHDT, CDR2 YNNKEL, per germline (reference sequence). This CDR3 region has 15 residues. V gave up 5 bases and J gave up 7 bases, with 15 bases separating them.

The chain carries TRBV15 and TRBJ2-1; TRBD2 matches 9 bases. V lost 3 bases and J lost 8; bases outside the gene matches: 8. The germline CDR1 and CDR2 sequences are LNHNV and YYDKDF (reference sequence). The CDR3 has 15 amino acids. The CDR3 loop is CATSSLSGGGDEQFF. CDR3 nucleotides: TGTGCCACCAGCAGTCTTAGCGGGGGAGGAGATGAGCAGTTCTTC. The whole variable domain, filled in from reference TRBV15 and TRBJ2-1, reads DAMVIQNPRYQVTQFGKPVTLSCSQTLNHNVMYWYQQKSSQAPKLLFHYYDKDFNNEADTPDNFQSRRPNTSFCFLDIRSPGLGDTAMYLCATSSLSGGGDEQFFGPGTRLTVL.

The V and J genes are TRBV11-3 and TRBJ2-7; TRBD1 aligns across 8 bases. The CDR3 sequence is 14 residues long. Germline CDR1 and CDR2: SGHNT and YENEEA. V was clipped by 5 bases and J by 6 bases; unmatched bases: 9. The CDR3 DNA follows: TGTGCCAGCAGCCCCAGACAGGGGTTGGGCGAGCAGTACTTC. This encodes CASSPRQGLGEQYF. Full variable domain (remainder filled in from reference TRBV11-3 and TRBJ2-7): EAGVVQSPRYKIIEKKQPVAFWCNPISGHNTLYWYLQNLGQGPELLIRYENEEAVDDSQLPKDRFSAERLKGVDSTLKIQPAELGDSAVYLCASSPRQGLGEQYFGPGTRLTVT.

The chain combines TRBV28 with TRBJ2-7; 8 bases line up with TRBD2. Germline-derived CDR1 and CDR2 are MDHEN and SYDVKM. V dropped 5 bases and J dropped 2; count of bases not matched to a gene: 11. The length of the CDR3 is 16 residues. Here the CDR3 reads CASSLRGPGGPYEQYF. As DNA, the CDR3 is TGTGCCAGCAGTCTCAGAGGGCCGGGAGGGCCCTACGAGCAGTACTTC.

V is TRBV2 and J is TRBJ1-2; 8 nucleotides line up with TRBD1. V was pared by 6 bases and J by 4 bases, with 4 bases of the junction left unmatched. The CDR3 consists of 13 residues. CDR1 SNHLY and CDR2 FYNNEI come from the germline V gene. Written as DNA, the CDR3 is TGTGCCAGCAGGACAGGGGAAGGCTATGGCTACACCTTC. This translates into CASRTGEGYGYTF.

This chain joins TRBV5-4 and TRBJ2-7; 9 positions match TRBD2. Germline-derived CDR1 and CDR2 are SGHNT and YYREEE (reference sequence). The junction had 3 bases not matched to a gene; V was cut back by 0 bases and J by 5 bases. The CDR3 runs to 14 residues. CDR3 nucleotide sequence: TGTGCCAGCAGCTTGGTTAGCGGGAGTAACGAGCAGTACTTC. This gives the protein CASSLVSGSNEQYF.

The J gene is TRBJ2-5, the V gene TRBV9, with a tentative D call TRBD2 (6 bases). The germline gives CDR1 SGDLS, CDR2 YYNGEE. With 3 bases removed from V and 2 bases from J, the gap between germline ends came to 17 bases. CDR3 length: 16 residues. CDR3 loop: CASSGGPGLRQETQYF. In nucleotides, the CDR3 is TGTGCCAGCAGCGGCGGTCCGGGACTCAGGCAAGAGACCCAGTACTTC.

The rearrangement uses TRBV6-5 and TRBJ2-1; 10 bases match TRBD2. Germline values: CDR1 MNHEY, CDR2 SVGAGI. V gave up 0 bases and J gave up 6 bases; unmatched junction bases: 5. The CDR3 runs 16 residues. CDR3 sequence (DNA): TGTGCCAGCAGTTACTCCGGACTAGCGGTGGCCAATGAGCAGTTCTTC. It yields the protein CASSYSGLAVANEQFF.

V and J are TRBV5-4 and TRBJ2-3, with 10 nucleotides matching TRBD2. This CDR3 comprises 16 residues. V shed 0 bases, J shed 6 bases, and the junction held 7 bases outside the gene matches. Germline CDR1 is SGHNT and CDR2 is YYREEE (reference sequence). The DNA for the CDR3 is TGTGCCAGCAGCTTGGCCGCGGGGACTAGCGCGGATACGCAGTATTTT. This gives the protein CASSLAAGTSADTQYF.

The CDR3 reads CASSLGAHEKLFF. The CDR3 DNA is TGTGCCAGCAGCCTAGGGGCACATGAAAAACTGTTTTTT. The rearrangement uses TRBV16 and TRBJ1-4, with a weak D call TRBD1 (5 bases). V lost 4 bases and J 6 bases, leaving 9 bases between the germline ends. CDR3 length equals 13 residues. Germline CDR1 KGHSY, CDR2 FQNENV.

The chain uses TRBV19 and TRBJ2-2; D possibly corresponds to TRBD1 (5 bases). This CDR3 has 14 residues. Germline values: CDR1 LNHDA, CDR2 SQIVND (reference sequence). Trimming shortened V by 6 bases and J by 3 bases, and 11 bases separated the two germline ends. The CDR3 loop is CASSSAGYTGELFF. CDR3 DNA: TGTGCCAGTAGCTCGGCAGGGTACACCGGGGAGCTGTTTTTT.

J is TRBJ2-1 and V is TRBV24-1; 9 bases agree with TRBD1. The length of the CDR3 is 15 residues. Germline CDR1 is KGHDR and CDR2 is SFDVKD. V lost 4 bases to trimming and J lost 4 bases; unmatched junction nucleotides: 4. The CDR3 DNA follows: TGTGCCACCAGTGACGGGACAGGGCTATACAATGAGCAGTTCTTC. Protein: CATSDGTGLYNEQFF.

V usage is TRBV5-6 and J usage is TRBJ2-3, with D possibly being TRBD1 (6 bases). This CDR3 region has 15 residues. Looked up from germline, CDR1 is SGHDT and CDR2 is YYEEEE. V lost 3 bases and J lost 2, with 13 bases in between. The chain's CDR3 is CASSSLGAATDTQYF. The CDR3 region has the DNA TGTGCCAGCAGCTCCCTGGGGGCGGCCACAGATACGCAGTATTTT.

The table lists this clone with a few counts. The chain has TRBV25-1 and TRBJ1-2; 9 positions agree with TRBD1. CDR3 length: 15 residues. V shed 6 bases and J 10 bases; nucleotides not matched to a gene: 15. Germline V lookup: CDR1 MGHDK, CDR2 SYGVNS. Here the CDR3 reads CASRAQGARGVFYTF. Written as DNA, the CDR3 is TGTGCCAGCAGAGCACAGGGGGCGCGAGGTGTATTCTACACCTTC.

The V call is TRBV15, the J call TRBJ1-2; D unclear. The germline V gene has CDR1 LNHNV and CDR2 YYDKDF (reference sequence). The V gene lost 0 bases and the J gene lost 8 bases, with 10 bases spanning the gap. CDR3 length: 13 amino acids. Here the CDR3 DNA reads TGTGCCACCAGCAGAGATTGGGAGAGGGGCTACACCTTC. Protein sequence: CATSRDWERGYTF.

The V call is TRBV28, the J call TRBJ2-1; D gene ambiguous. Trimming stripped 5 bases from V and 10 bases from J, with 9 bases between. Germline values: CDR1 MDHEN, CDR2 SYDVKM. This CDR3 contains 11 residues. CDR3 protein: CASSLFREQFF. The DNA for the CDR3 is TGTGCCAGCAGTCTGTTTCGGGAGCAGTTCTTC.

V gene TRBV2 combines with J gene TRBJ1-6; TRBD1 matches 7 bases. This CDR3 has 14 residues. The V segment lost 3 bases and the J segment 7 bases; nucleotides outside the gene matches: 3. The germline CDR1 and CDR2 sequences are SNHLY and FYNNEI. The CDR3: CASSDYRGNSPLHF. Here the CDR3 DNA reads TGTGCCAGCAGTGACTACAGGGGAAATTCACCCCTCCACTTT.

This clone was seen a handful of times. The rearrangement links TRBV5-8 to TRBJ1-2, with a possible D match to TRBD1 (5 bases). Germline loops: CDR1 SGHTS, CDR2 YDEGEE. The CDR3 has 13 amino acids. Trimming removed 4 bases from V and 8 bases from J, with 15 bases in between. The CDR3 reads CASSDSGNRGYTF. CDR3 sequence (DNA): TGTGCCAGCAGCGACTCAGGGAATAGGGGCTACACCTTC.

The chain is built from TRBV5-4 and TRBJ2-1; 12 bases are a match to TRBD2. The CDR3 totals 15 residues. Trimming at V came to 4 bases and at J to 5 bases, leaving 4 bases not matched to a gene. Germline V lookup: CDR1 SGHNT, CDR2 YYREEE (reference sequence). CDR3 sequence reads: CASSGGLAGNNEQFF. As DNA, the CDR3 is TGTGCCAGCAGCGGCGGACTAGCGGGAAACAATGAGCAGTTCTTC.

The rearrangement joins TRBV6-5 to TRBJ1-2; TRBD1 is a possible D gene (5 bases). V was shortened by 6 bases and J by 0 bases, with 8 bases between the two germline ends. The CDR3 consists of 13 residues. Germline loops: CDR1 MNHEY, CDR2 SVGAGI. The CDR3 reads CASSPTANYGYTF. The DNA of the CDR3 is TGTGCCAGCAGCCCGACAGCTAACTATGGCTACACCTTC.

This clone was recorded once. V gene TRBV6-2 or TRBV6-3 combines with J gene TRBJ2-3; D unclear. Trimming took off 2 bases at V and 6 bases at J, with 12 bases between the two ends. Per germline, CDR1 MNHEY and CDR2 SVGEGT. The CDR3 is 14 amino acids. As DNA, the CDR3 is TGTGCCAGCAGTTACGAAACTTTTAGTGATACGCAGTATTTT. This sequence encodes CASSYETFSDTQYF.

This clone appeared a single time. The chain combines TRBV4-1 with TRBJ1-1; no clear D gene. Trimming stripped 0 bases from V and 4 bases from J, with 9 bases between. Germline-derived CDR1 and CDR2 are MGHRA and YSYEKL. The CDR3 is 14 residues long. The CDR3 bases are TGCGCCAGCAGCCAAGAGATAGCCGTCACTGAAGCTTTCTTT. Its translation: CASSQEIAVTEAFF.

The chain is built from TRBV5-1 and TRBJ1-4; 9 bases line up with TRBD1. Germline CDR1 SGHRS, CDR2 YFSETQ. This CDR3 is 15 amino acids long. The V gene end was trimmed by 0 bases and the J gene end by 8 bases; junction bases not matched to a gene: 5. CDR3 region: CASSLEGQGREKLFF. CDR3 DNA sequence: TGCGCCAGCAGCTTGGAGGGACAGGGCCGGGAAAAACTGTTTTTT.

The chain has TRBV6-5 and TRBJ2-7, with TRBD2 matching 7 bases. The V gene's germline CDR1 is MNHEY and CDR2 SVGAGI. The V segment lost 0 bases and the J segment 0 bases; nucleotides outside the gene matches: 5. The CDR3 runs to 16 residues. The CDR3 sequence: CASSYSASGSSYEQYF. CDR3 sequence (DNA): TGTGCCAGCAGTTACTCTGCTAGCGGCAGCTCCTACGAGCAGTACTTC.

The CDR3: CASSQSTGPNYGYTF. DNA for the CDR3: TGTGCCAGCAGTCAATCGACAGGGCCTAACTATGGCTACACCTTC. The gene calls are TRBV6-6 and TRBJ1-2; 7 bases align to TRBD1. Germline assignment: CDR1 MNHNY and CDR2 SVGAGI (reference sequence). After removal of 5 bases from V and 0 bases from J, the junction contained 6 bases not matched to a gene. This CDR3 has 15 residues.

Only one count was recorded for this clone. The chain is built from TRBV4-1 and TRBJ1-6; 7 bases align to TRBD1. The germline CDR1 and CDR2 sequences are MGHRA and YSYEKL. The CDR3 loop spans 18 amino acids. V was clipped by 2 bases and J by 9 bases; unmatched bases: 16. CDR3 in DNA: TGCGCCAGCAGCCAATCCCCAGGGACAGAGAGGCAAAGTTCACCCCTCCACTTT. Translation gives CASSQSPGTERQSSPLHF.

The V and J genes are TRBV5-1 and TRBJ2-1; 10 bases fit TRBD2. Germline CDR1 is SGHRS and CDR2 is YFSETQ. Germline trimming cut 4 bases from V and 3 bases from J; bases unmatched to any gene: 7. CDR3 length: 16 amino acids. CDR3 protein: CASSLLAGAGYNEQFF. The CDR3 DNA is TGCGCCAGCAGCCTTCTAGCGGGAGCGGGCTACAATGAGCAGTTCTTC.

The chain uses TRBV27 and TRBJ1-5, with 7 bases lining up with TRBD1. This CDR3 has 14 residues. Germline values: CDR1 MNHEY, CDR2 SMNVEV (reference sequence). With 4 bases clipped from V and 10 bases from J, the junction kept 10 bases outside the gene matches. The DNA for the CDR3 is TGTGCCAGCAGTTCAACAGGGGACATCAGTCCCCAGCATTTT. Protein: CASSSTGDISPQHF.

The J gene is TRBJ1-1, the V gene TRBV5-6, with 10 bases fitting TRBD1. Germline-derived CDR1 and CDR2 are SGHDT and YYEEEE. With 1 base clipped from V and 8 bases from J, the junction kept 2 bases outside the gene matches. The CDR3 is made up of 13 amino acids. The CDR3 sequence is CASSLPTGGEAFF. CDR3 nucleotide sequence: TGTGCCAGCAGCTTGCCGACAGGGGGCGAAGCTTTCTTT.

This clone was seen only once. The V call is TRBV2, the J call TRBJ1-5; a possible D gene is TRBD1 (5 bases). V gave up 3 bases and J gave up 7 bases, with 13 bases separating them. The CDR3 length is 14 residues. From germline, CDR1 is SNHLY and CDR2 FYNNEI. The DNA for the CDR3 is TGTGCCAGCAGTGAGGGGAGGGGAGGCCAGCCCCAGCATTTT. It codes for CASSEGRGGQPQHF.